Following are 23 T cell receptor beta chains from one sample sequenced in a study of human T cells and chemical hapten exposure. Time point described: patch test 1, 2 weeks after DPC sensitization. Treatment indicated: therapeutic diphenylcyclopropenone sensitization with weekly scalp DPC. TCRdb re-called the RACE reads with MiXCR, one entry per CDR3 protein. The sample lists about 110,000 distinct CDR3 sequences; 11% were seen once. Here the sequenced sample was whole blood, taken in connection with sensitization to the hapten diphenylcyclopropenone (DPC). The receptors stem from a woman aged 40 to 50 with alopecia areata. Some clones in this sample may be carry-over from other donors' samples.

The table lists this clonotype with many counts. V gene TRBV18 combines with J gene TRBJ1-5; D gene unclear. The CDR3 covers 14 residues. The germline CDR1 and CDR2 sequences are KGHSH and LQKENI. Trimming stripped 3 bases from V and 7 bases from J, with 13 bases between. The CDR3 DNA sequence: TGTGCCAGCTCACCGATGAGTGGGAGCCAGCCCCAGCATTTT. This sequence encodes CASSPMSGSQPQHF.

The rearrangement uses TRBV7-2 and TRBJ1-3; weak D call: TRBD1 (6 bases). CDR1 is SGHTA and CDR2 is FQGNSA in the germline V gene. V shed 1 base and J shed 4 bases, with 11 bases lying between them. The CDR3 covers 15 residues. CDR3 sequence reads: CASSLERGLGNTIYF. CDR3 in DNA: TGTGCCAGCAGCTTAGAGAGGGGGTTAGGAAACACCATATATTTT.

Only one count was recorded for this clonotype. This sequence joins TRBV7-9 and TRBJ2-3; perhaps D is TRBD1 or TRBD2 (5 bases each). This CDR3 region has 13 residues. Germline lookup yields CDR1 SEHNR and CDR2 FQNEAQ (reference sequence). Trimming cost V 5 bases and J 5 bases, with 11 bases left between them. CDR3 residues: CASSGSGRDTQYF. CDR3 bases: TGTGCCAGCAGCGGGTCAGGGAGAGATACGCAGTATTTT.

V gene TRBV7-9 combines with J gene TRBJ2-7; D gene uncertain. The CDR3 sequence is 13 residues long. From germline, CDR1 is SEHNR and CDR2 FQNEAQ (reference sequence). V was clipped by 3 bases and J by 2 bases, with 8 bases between them. In DNA, the CDR3 is TGTGCCAGCAGCTTTGAGGAGCCCTACGAGCAGTACTTC. Its protein is CASSFEEPYEQYF.

The chain combines TRBV30 with TRBJ1-6, with a weak D call TRBD1 (5 bases). V lost 2 bases to trimming and J lost 13 bases, with 21 bases between them. CDR1 is GTSNPN, CDR2 SVGIG, per germline (reference sequence). The CDR3 loop spans 15 amino acids. The CDR3 DNA reads as TGTGCCTGGAGTCTCCCCGGGACCCAGAAAAGTCCCCTCCACTTT. Encoded protein: CAWSLPGTQKSPLHF.

This clonotype was observed many times. The chain combines TRBV5-1 with TRBJ1-5; perhaps TRBD1 as D (5 bases). With 4 bases removed from V and 1 base from J, the gap between germline ends came to 12 bases. The CDR3 totals 15 residues. The germline CDR1 and CDR2 sequences are SGHRS and YFSETQ. CDR3 loop: CASSPGGLSNQPQHF. CDR3 nucleotides: TGCGCCAGCAGCCCGGGGGGACTCAGCAATCAGCCCCAGCATTTT. Looking up the rest from reference TRBV5-1 and TRBJ1-5 gives the full variable domain: KAGVTQTPRYLIKTRGQQVTLSCSPISGHRSVSWYQQTPGQGLQFLFEYFSETQRNKGNFPGRFSGRQFSNSRSEMNVSTLELGDSALYLCASSPGGLSNQPQHFGDGTRLSIL.

This chain joins TRBV29-1 and TRBJ2-3; possibly TRBD2 for D (6 bases). Between the trimmed V and J ends, which lost 3 bases and 6 bases, there was a span of 19 bases. CDR3 length: 15 amino acids. Germline CDR1 SQVTM, CDR2 ANQGSEA. CDR3 nucleotides: TGCAGCGTTGAGGGAGGCAGGGTCAAGGGCGATACGCAGTATTTT. This encodes CSVEGGRVKGDTQYF.

This clonotype appeared a few times. V is TRBV20-1 and J is TRBJ2-7; D is uncertain. The V end lost 1 base, the J end lost 2 bases, and 15 bases lay between the germline ends. CDR1 is DFQATT and CDR2 is SNEGSKA in the germline V gene (reference sequence). CDR3 length: 15 amino acids. The CDR3 nucleotides are TGCAGTGCTAGAGTTCACGGAGTAAACGCCTACGAGCAGTACTTC. Translation: CSARVHGVNAYEQYF.

Details on this clonotype: This may be a read error: a much more frequent sequence differs by one nucleotide. The CDR3 coding sequence is TGTGCCAGCAGCTCGTTGGCGGTGAGCTCCTACATTGAGCAGTTCTTC. This encodes CASSSLAVSSYIEQFF. The chain recombines TRBV7-9 with TRBJ2-1; D gene uncertain. Germline CDR1 and CDR2: SEHNR and FQNEAQ (reference sequence). CDR3 length: 16 residues.

This clonotype was picked up many times. The chain uses TRBV12-3 or TRBV12-4 and TRBJ1-1, with 8 nucleotides matching TRBD1. Germline trimming cut 5 bases from V and 1 base from J; bases unmatched to any gene: 3. The CDR3 is 14 amino acids. The CDR3 DNA is TGTGCCAGCAGTCCCGGGACAGGGAACACTGAAGCTTTCTTT. It specifies CASSPGTGNTEAFF.

The chain recombines TRBV6-5 with TRBJ1-1, with 9 bases fitting TRBD1. This CDR3 is 18 amino acids long. CDR1 is MNHEY, CDR2 SVGAGI, per germline. V lost 5 bases and J lost 0; bases outside the gene matches: 13. The CDR3 DNA is TGTGCCAGCAGTAGCTATCCGGGACAGGGAACGATGAACACTGAAGCTTTCTTT. Its protein is CASSSYPGQGTMNTEAFF.

The rearrangement joins TRBV10-3 to TRBJ1-3; 7 bases are a match to TRBD1. Germline CDR1 is ENHRY and CDR2 is SYGVKD. The junction had 9 bases not matched to a gene; V was cut back by 4 bases and J by 0 bases. CDR3 length: 17 residues. This chain's CDR3 is CAISGVGGRSSGNTIYF. The CDR3 DNA reads TGTGCCATCAGTGGCGTAGGGGGCCGGAGCTCTGGAAACACCATATATTTT.

The DNA for the CDR3 is TGTGCCAGCAGTTTGAGGGATAGCCCAAGCACCGGGGAGCTGTTTTTT. This encodes CASSLRDSPSTGELFF. The V and J genes are TRBV12-3 or TRBV12-4 and TRBJ2-2; a possible D gene is TRBD2 (5 bases). V was clipped by 3 bases and J by 4 bases, with 15 bases between them. The CDR3 totals 16 residues.

The sample holds many counts of this clonotype. V and J are TRBV4-3 and TRBJ1-1, with 9 nucleotides matching TRBD1. CDR1 LGHNA and CDR2 YSLEER come from the germline V gene. CDR3 length: 17 amino acids. The V and J ends lost 3 bases and 3 bases, in that order; junction bases with no gene match: 11. In DNA form, the CDR3 reads TGCGCCAGCAGCCAGGTAACCGGGACAGGGATGGACACTGAAGCTTTCTTT. This gives the protein CASSQVTGTGMDTEAFF.

There are a few counts of this clonotype. This chain joins TRBV12-3 or TRBV12-4 and TRBJ2-1; 10 positions match TRBD2. J lost 6 bases, V lost 6 bases, and 11 bases had no gene match. There are 16 residues in the CDR3. This chain's CDR3 is CASSAVSGGVGNEQFF. The CDR3 coding sequence is TGTGCCAGCAGCGCCGTGAGCGGGGGGGTAGGCAATGAGCAGTTCTTC.

This clonotype was recorded many times. V is TRBV6-2 or TRBV6-3 and J is TRBJ2-6; a possible D gene is TRBD1 (5 bases). Between the trimmed V and J ends, which lost 4 bases and 0 bases, there was a span of 19 bases. Germline values: CDR1 MNHEY, CDR2 SVGEGT. CDR3 size: 19 residues. The CDR3 nucleotides read TGTGCCAGCAGTTCCTCTGCTCGGGCAGGGTACTCTGGGGCCAACGTCCTGACTTTC. Protein: CASSSSARAGYSGANVLTF.

There are many counts of this clonotype. The J gene is TRBJ2-7, the V gene TRBV5-5; 8 bases match TRBD1. The CDR3 extends over 14 amino acids. The germline CDR1 and CDR2 sequences are SGHKS and YYEKEE (reference sequence). Trimming at V came to 4 bases and at J to 3 bases, leaving 6 bases not matched to a gene. DNA of the CDR3: TGTGCCAGCAGCCCCGGGACAGGATTCTACGAGCAGTACTTC. Amino acid sequence: CASSPGTGFYEQYF.

A few counts support this clonotype. The chain employs TRBV7-7 and TRBJ2-7; D tentatively fits TRBD1 or TRBD2 (5 bases each). The CDR3 is 13 residues long. Deletions cut 3 bases from V and 0 bases from J, with 6 bases between. Germline CDR1 is SSHAT and CDR2 is FNYEAQ (reference sequence). The DNA of the CDR3 is TGTGCCAGCAGCTTGGGGGACTCCTACGAGCAGTACTTC. Its protein is CASSLGDSYEQYF. Full variable domain (missing parts from reference TRBV7-7 and TRBJ2-7): GAGVSQSPRYKVTKRGQDVTLRCDPISSHATLYWYQQALGQGPEFLTYFNYEAQPDKSGLPSDRFSAERPEGSISTLTIQRTEQRDSAMYRCASSLGDSYEQYFGPGTRLTVT.

This clonotype turned up a few times. The chain is built from TRBV7-2 and TRBJ1-6; a possible D gene is TRBD1 (6 bases). The V end was cut by 5 bases, the J end by 9 bases, with 11 bases between. The CDR3 is 13 residues long. Germline CDR1 and CDR2: SGHTA and FQGNSA. The chain's CDR3 is CASSPEGVSPLHF. In DNA form, the CDR3 reads TGTGCCAGCAGCCCAGAGGGGGTTTCACCCCTCCACTTT.

This chain links TRBV6-5 with TRBJ1-4; TRBD1 might be the D (5 bases). V dropped 9 bases and J dropped 3 bases, with 8 bases sitting between them. This CDR3 is built from 12 residues. The germline gives CDR1 MNHEY, CDR2 SVGAGI. This CDR3 is CASRQSNEKLFF. Here the CDR3 DNA reads TGTGCCAGTAGACAGTCTAATGAAAAACTGTTTTTT.

This clonotype has just a few counts. The chain joins TRBV6-2 or TRBV6-3 to TRBJ1-4; tentative D call: TRBD1 (5 bases). V dropped 8 bases and J dropped 7 bases, with 14 bases sitting between them. Germline lookup yields CDR1 MNHEY and CDR2 SVGEGT. CDR3 length: 13 amino acids. CDR3 region: CASRDVRGEKLFF. DNA for the CDR3: TGTGCCAGCCGGGACGTTCGGGGTGAAAAACTGTTTTTT.

The rearrangement joins TRBV14 to TRBJ1-2; D is uncertain. Germline CDR1 and CDR2: SGHDN and FVKESK. Trimming removed 4 bases at V and 6 bases at J, with 12 bases between. This CDR3 has 13 amino acids. This CDR3 is CASSRRPQHGYTF. The CDR3 bases are TGTGCCAGCAGCCGCCGACCGCAGCATGGCTACACCTTC.

This clonotype was picked up many times. The genes are TRBV6-2 or TRBV6-3 and TRBJ2-2; 8 bases are shared with TRBD1. CDR1 is MNHEY and CDR2 is SVGEGT in the germline V gene. The CDR3 loop spans 15 amino acids. Trimming cost V 2 bases and J 5 bases; bases outside gene matches: 4. The CDR3 sequence is CASSYPTGGTGELFF. The CDR3 DNA is TGTGCCAGCAGTTACCCCACAGGGGGGACCGGGGAGCTGTTTTTT.